The 5 T cell receptor beta chains below come from one sample, sequenced in a study of T cell clonality in common variable immunodeficiency (dated by TCRdb to between 2014 and 2016). Here is what the overall study found, with its caveats: CVID TCRbeta sequences reportedly showed fewer deletions and N-nucleotide insertions and lacked highly modified clones with 13 or more V deletions.

Library creation used the immunoSEQ multiplex PCR assay. The table comes from immuneACCESS by way of TCRdb, which keeps in-frame sequences with V and J called. Part of the clones is missing from these tables; in studies checked, under half for an unresolved V gene and the rest for unknown reasons. This sample is represented by approximately 12,000 clones, with no singletons among them. The biggest ten clones account for around 7% of the sample. These receptors have no identified antigens. Input material: peripheral blood mononuclear cells. The receptors derive from a human donor with common variable immunodeficiency.

This clone was detected only a few times. The read gets to within 3 residues of the CDR3 end, and the germline J gene fills in the rest. The genes are TRBV19 and TRBJ1-5; a weak D match, TRBD1 (5 bases). The V and J ends lost 4 bases and 7 bases respectively, with 17 bases between them. This CDR3 has 15 residues. CDR1 LNHDA and CDR2 SQIVND come from the germline V gene (reference sequence). CDR3: CASSTDRQGGQPQHF. The CDR3 DNA, read in part, is TGTGCCAGTAGTACGGACCGCCAGGGAGGACAGCCC. Combining the CDR3 with reference TRBV19 and TRBJ1-5 gives the whole variable domain DGGITQSPKYLFRKEGQNVTLSCEQNLNHDAMYWYRQDPGQGLRLIYYSQIVNDFQKGDIAEGYSVSREKKESFPLTVTSAQKNPTAFYLCASSTDRQGGQPQHFGDGTRLSIL.

Details on this clone: The missing CDR3 end, 3 residues past where the read stops, is filled in from the germline J gene. The rearrangement links TRBV6-1 to TRBJ1-1, with D possibly TRBD1 on 6 matching bases. Germline CDR1 reads MNHNS; CDR2 reads SASEGT. This CDR3 is built from 15 residues. The CDR3 DNA, read in part, is TGTGCCAGCAGTGAAGTAGGGGACACCTGGGAGGAA. Protein: CASSEVGDTWEE. The entire CDR3 sequence reads CASSEVGDTWEEAFF.

This clone was observed a few times. Read sequence stops 3 residues before the CDR3 end, and the germline J gene provides the missing end. V is TRBV7-3 and J is TRBJ1-3; possibly TRBD1 for D (5 bases). V gave up 4 bases and J gave up 2 bases, with 9 bases separating them. CDR1 is SGHTA and CDR2 is FQGTGA in the germline V gene. This CDR3 is 14 amino acids long. Partial CDR3 DNA: TGTGCCAGCAGCTCAGGGCAGCCTGGAAACACC. Its protein is CASSSGQPGNT. The full CDR3 protein reads CASSSGQPGNTIYF.

In this sample, this clone turned up many times. The read ends 3 residues shy of where the CDR3 ends; the end is completed using the germline J gene. J is TRBJ1-1 and V is TRBV20-1; 9 bases line up with TRBD1. Germline V gene sequence: CDR1 DFQATT, CDR2 SNEGSKA (reference sequence). Trimming cost V 3 bases and J 6 bases; bases outside gene matches: 14. The CDR3 contains 16 residues. The DNA read from the CDR3 is TGCAGTGCTAGTCCCCAGGTAGGGGGACAGGGACCTGAA. Translating it yields CSASPQVGGQGPE. The whole CDR3 is CSASPQVGGQGPEAFF.

As for this clone: An end of the junction does not agree with germline; a read error may underlie this. Read data end 3 residues before the CDR3 end; the end is taken from the germline J gene. The chain carries TRBV18 and TRBJ2-5, with 13 positions matching TRBD2. Germline CDR1 and CDR2: KGHSH and LQKENI. The CDR3 sequence is 17 residues long. The CDR3 region is CASSPQTSGGSQGTQYF. The sequenced part of the CDR3 DNA is TGTGCCAGCTCACCACAGACTAGCGGGGGGTCCCAAGGGACC.